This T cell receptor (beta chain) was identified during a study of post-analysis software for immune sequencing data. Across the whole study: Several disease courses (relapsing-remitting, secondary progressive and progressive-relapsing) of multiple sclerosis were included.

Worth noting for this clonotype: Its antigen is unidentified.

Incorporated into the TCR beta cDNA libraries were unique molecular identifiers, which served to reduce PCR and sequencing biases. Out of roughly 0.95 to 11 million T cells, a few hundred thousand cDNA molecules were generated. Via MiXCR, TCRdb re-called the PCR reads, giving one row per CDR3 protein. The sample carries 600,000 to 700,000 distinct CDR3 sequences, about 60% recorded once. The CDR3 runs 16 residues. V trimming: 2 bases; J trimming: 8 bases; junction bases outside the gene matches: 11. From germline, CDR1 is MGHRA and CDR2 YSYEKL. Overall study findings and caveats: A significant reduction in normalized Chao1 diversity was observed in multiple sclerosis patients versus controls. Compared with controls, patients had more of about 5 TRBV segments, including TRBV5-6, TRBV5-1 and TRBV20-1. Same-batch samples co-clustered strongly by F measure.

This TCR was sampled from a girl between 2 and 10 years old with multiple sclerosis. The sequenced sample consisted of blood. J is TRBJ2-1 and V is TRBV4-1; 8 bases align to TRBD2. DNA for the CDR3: TGCGCCAGCAGCCAAACGAATAGGGGACTAGTCTATGAGCAGTTCTTC. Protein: CASSQTNRGLVYEQFF.